The clone carrying this TCR beta chain appeared a few times. This sample is part of a study of T cells in Graves' hyperthyroidism and ophthalmopathy. RNA transcripts gave rise to amplified TCR beta CDR3 regions. RT-PCR in the first round (using the HTBI primer set) targeted the TCR CDR3. TCRdb re-analysed the multiplex PCR reads in MiXCR, keeping a single row per CDR3 protein. The table records fewer than 650,000 distinct CDR3 sequences, approximately 14% of them present only once. The CDR3 length is 13 residues. The germline V gene has CDR1 SGHDN and CDR2 FVKESK. Trimming left V 2 bases short and J 4 bases short, with 8 bases between.

This clonotype was sampled from a woman between 18 and 29 years old with Graves' ophthalmopathy. The gene calls are TRBV14 and TRBJ1-2; no reliable D call. Sequencing was done on a sample of blood. The CDR3 loop reads CASSQLRSYGYTF. The CDR3 DNA sequence: TGTGCCAGCAGCCAACTCCGGTCCTATGGCTACACCTTC.